This T cell receptor (beta chain) was captured by sequencing in a study of blood T cell repertoires in COVID-19. Study information: Sites in the United States, Italy and Spain provided acute and convalescent COVID-19 samples. Sample material is recorded as cDNA or gDNA derived from T cells, B-cell-depleted T cells, or PBMCs.

In the original workflow: For nucleated cells, counts were estimated from reference gene primer amplification. The assay was immunoSEQ multiplex PCR, and TCRdb's table has in-frame clones only and misses some. That table gives V, J and clone size, and the DNA gave D and trimming. The sample holds about 270,000 clones, roughly nine tenths seen once. Trimming left V 8 bases short and J 2 bases short, with 13 bases between. The germline V gene has CDR1 MDHEN and CDR2 SYDVKM. The CDR3 totals 14 residues. Sample: peripheral blood. The chain carries TRBV28 and TRBJ1-5; D might be TRBD1 (6 bases). This receptor was identified in a middle-aged man who had recovered from COVID-19. The DNA of the CDR3 is TGTGCCAGCGGACAGCTTCTTGGCAATCAGCCCCAGCATTTT. This gives the protein CASGQLLGNQPQHF.